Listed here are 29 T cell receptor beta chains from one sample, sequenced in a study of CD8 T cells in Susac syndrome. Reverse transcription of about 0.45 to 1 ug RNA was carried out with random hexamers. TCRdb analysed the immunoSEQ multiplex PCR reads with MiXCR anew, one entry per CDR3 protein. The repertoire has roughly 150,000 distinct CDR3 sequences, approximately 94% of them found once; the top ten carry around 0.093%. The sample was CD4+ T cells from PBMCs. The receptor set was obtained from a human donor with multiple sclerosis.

CDR3 sequence reads: CASRSGLAGSYNEQFF. The CDR3 DNA is TGTGCCAGCAGGTCGGGGTTAGCGGGCTCCTACAATGAGCAGTTCTTC. The chain is built from TRBV6-1 and TRBJ2-1; 7 positions match TRBD2. CDR1 MNHNS and CDR2 SASEGT come from the germline V gene. The CDR3 has 16 amino acids. The V segment lost 6 bases and the J segment 0 bases; nucleotides outside the gene matches: 8.

The CDR3 DNA sequence: TGCAGCGTTGAATTGGGGTTCACTGAAGCTTTCTTT. It yields the protein CSVELGFTEAFF. This chain connects TRBV29-1 to TRBJ1-1; D is undetermined. Germline V gene sequence: CDR1 SQVTM, CDR2 ANQGSEA. Trimming stripped 2 bases from V and 4 bases from J, with 8 bases between. The CDR3 is made up of 12 amino acids.

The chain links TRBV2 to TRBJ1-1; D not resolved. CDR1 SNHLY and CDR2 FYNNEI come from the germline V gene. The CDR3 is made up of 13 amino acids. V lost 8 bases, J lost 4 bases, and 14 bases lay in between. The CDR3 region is CASCAGWATEAFF. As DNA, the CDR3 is TGTGCCAGCTGTGCAGGATGGGCCACTGAAGCTTTCTTT.

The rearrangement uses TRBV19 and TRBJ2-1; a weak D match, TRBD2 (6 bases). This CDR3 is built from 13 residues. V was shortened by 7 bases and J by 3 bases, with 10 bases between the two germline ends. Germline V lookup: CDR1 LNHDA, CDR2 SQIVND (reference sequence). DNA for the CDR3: TGTGCCAGTACCCGGGAGAGCTACAATGAGCAGTTCTTC. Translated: CASTRESYNEQFF.

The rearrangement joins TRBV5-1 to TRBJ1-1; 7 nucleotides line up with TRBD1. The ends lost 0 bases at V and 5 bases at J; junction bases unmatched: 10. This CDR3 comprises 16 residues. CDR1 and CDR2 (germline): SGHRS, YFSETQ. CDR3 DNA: TGCGCCAGCAGCTTGGTCACCAGGGGGAGTGGAACTGAAGCTTTCTTT. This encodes CASSLVTRGSGTEAFF.

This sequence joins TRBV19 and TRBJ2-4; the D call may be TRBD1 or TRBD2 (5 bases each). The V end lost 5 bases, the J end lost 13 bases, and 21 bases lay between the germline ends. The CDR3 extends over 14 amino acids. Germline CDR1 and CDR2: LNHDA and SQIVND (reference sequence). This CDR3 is CASSHFLPGRLQYF. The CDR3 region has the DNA TGTGCCAGTAGTCACTTCCTCCCGGGACGCCTACAGTACTTC.

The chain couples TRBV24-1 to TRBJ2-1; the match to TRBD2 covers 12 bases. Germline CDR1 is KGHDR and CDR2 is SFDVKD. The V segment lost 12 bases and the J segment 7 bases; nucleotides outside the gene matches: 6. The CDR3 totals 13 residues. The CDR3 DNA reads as TGTGCCGTGGGGCTAGCGGGAGGGAATGAGCAGTTCTTC. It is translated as CAVGLAGGNEQFF.

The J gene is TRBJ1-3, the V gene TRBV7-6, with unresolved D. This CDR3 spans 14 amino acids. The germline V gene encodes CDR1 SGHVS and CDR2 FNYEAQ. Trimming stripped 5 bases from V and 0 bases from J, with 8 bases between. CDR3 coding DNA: TGTGCCAGCAGCGTGACAAACTCTGGAAACACCATATATTTT. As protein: CASSVTNSGNTIYF.

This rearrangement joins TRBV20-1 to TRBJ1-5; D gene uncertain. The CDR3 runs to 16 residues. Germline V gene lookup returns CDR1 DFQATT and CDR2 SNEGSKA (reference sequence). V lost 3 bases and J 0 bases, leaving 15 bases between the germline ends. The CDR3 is CSASPLQDPSNQPQHF. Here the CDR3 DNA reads TGCAGTGCTAGTCCCCTTCAGGACCCTAGCAATCAGCCCCAGCATTTT.

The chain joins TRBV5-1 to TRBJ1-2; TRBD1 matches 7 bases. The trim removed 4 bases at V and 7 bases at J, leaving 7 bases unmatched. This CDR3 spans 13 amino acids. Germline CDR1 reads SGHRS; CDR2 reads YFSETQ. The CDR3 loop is CASSEGTVSGYTF. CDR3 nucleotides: TGCGCCAGCAGCGAAGGGACAGTTTCTGGCTACACCTTC.

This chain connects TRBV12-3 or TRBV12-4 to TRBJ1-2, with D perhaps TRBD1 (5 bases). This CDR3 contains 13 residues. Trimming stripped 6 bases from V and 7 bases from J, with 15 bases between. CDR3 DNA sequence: TGTGCCAGCAGGGTTGGGGGGAGGGGTGGCTACACCTTC. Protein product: CASRVGGRGGYTF.

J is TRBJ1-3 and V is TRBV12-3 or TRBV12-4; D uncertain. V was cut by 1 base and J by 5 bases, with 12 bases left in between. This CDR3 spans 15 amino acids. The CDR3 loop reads CASSLGADQRNTIYF. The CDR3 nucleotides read TGTGCCAGCAGTTTAGGCGCAGATCAGAGAAACACCATATATTTT.

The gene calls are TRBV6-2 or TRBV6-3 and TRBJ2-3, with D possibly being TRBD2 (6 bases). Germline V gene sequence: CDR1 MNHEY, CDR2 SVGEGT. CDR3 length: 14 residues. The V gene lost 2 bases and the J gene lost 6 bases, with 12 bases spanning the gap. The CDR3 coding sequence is TGTGCCAGCAGTTACCCGAGGCGGGACGATACGCAGTATTTT. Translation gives CASSYPRRDDTQYF.

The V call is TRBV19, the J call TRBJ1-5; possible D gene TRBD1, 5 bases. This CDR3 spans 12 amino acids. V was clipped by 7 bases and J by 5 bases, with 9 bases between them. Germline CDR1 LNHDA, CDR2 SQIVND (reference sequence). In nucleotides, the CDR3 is TGTGCCAGTAACAGCAGGGATCAGCCCCAGCATTTT. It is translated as CASNSRDQPQHF.

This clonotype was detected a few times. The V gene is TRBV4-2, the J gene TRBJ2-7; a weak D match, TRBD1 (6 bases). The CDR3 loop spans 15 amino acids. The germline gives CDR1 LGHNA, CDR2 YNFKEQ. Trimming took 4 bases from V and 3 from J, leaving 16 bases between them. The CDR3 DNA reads TGTGCCAGCAGCCCAGACAGGTCCTGGGACTACGAGCAGTACTTC. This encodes CASSPDRSWDYEQYF.

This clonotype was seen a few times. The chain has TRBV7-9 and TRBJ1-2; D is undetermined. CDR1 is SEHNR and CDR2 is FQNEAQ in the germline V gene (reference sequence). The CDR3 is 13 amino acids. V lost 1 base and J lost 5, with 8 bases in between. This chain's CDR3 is CASSLEAGYGYTF. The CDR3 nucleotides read TGTGCCAGCAGCTTAGAGGCGGGGTATGGCTACACCTTC.

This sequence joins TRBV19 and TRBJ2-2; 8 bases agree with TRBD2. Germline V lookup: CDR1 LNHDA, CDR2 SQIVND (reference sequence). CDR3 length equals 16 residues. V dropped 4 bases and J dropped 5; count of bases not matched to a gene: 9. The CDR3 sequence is CASSTQLAGGTGELFF. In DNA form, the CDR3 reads TGTGCCAGTAGTACCCAGCTAGCGGGCGGAACCGGGGAGCTGTTTTTT.

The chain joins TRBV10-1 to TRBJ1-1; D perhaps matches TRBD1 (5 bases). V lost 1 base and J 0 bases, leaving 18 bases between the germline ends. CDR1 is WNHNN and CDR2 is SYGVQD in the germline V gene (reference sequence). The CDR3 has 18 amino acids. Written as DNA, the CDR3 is TGCGCCAGCAGTGAGTGGGGGTGGGATCGAGTAATGAACACTGAAGCTTTCTTT. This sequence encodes CASSEWGWDRVMNTEAFF.

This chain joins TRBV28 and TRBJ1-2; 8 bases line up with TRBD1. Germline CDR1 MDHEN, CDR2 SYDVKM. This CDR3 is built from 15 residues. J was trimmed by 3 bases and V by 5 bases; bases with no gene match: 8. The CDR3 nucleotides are TGTGCCAGCAGTCTATCAGGGGGCGCTGACTATGGCTACACCTTC. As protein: CASSLSGGADYGYTF.

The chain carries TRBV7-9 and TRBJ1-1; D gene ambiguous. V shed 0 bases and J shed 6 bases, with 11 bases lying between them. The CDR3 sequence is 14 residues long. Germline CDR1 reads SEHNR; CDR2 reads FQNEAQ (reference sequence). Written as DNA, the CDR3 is TGTGCCAGCAGCTTAGCGGGGATGGTATCTGAAGCTTTCTTT. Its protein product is CASSLAGMVSEAFF.

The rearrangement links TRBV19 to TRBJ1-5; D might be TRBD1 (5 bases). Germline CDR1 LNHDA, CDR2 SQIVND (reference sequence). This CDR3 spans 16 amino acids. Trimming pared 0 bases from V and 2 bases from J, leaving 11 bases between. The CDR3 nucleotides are TGTGCCAGTAGTATAGACCAGGGTTGGGGCAATCAGCCCCAGCATTTT. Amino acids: CASSIDQGWGNQPQHF.

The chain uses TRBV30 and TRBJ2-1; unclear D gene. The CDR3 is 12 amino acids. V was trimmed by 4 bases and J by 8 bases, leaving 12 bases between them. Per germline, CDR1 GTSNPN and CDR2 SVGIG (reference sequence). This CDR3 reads CAWTPNGDEQFF. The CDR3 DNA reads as TGTGCCTGGACCCCTAATGGGGATGAGCAGTTCTTC.

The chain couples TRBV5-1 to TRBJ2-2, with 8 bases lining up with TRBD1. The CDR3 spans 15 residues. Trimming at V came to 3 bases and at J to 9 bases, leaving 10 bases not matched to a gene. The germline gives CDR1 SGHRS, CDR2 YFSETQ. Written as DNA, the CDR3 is TGCGCCAGCAGCTCCGGGACAGGTGATATCCGGGAGCTGTTTTTT. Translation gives CASSSGTGDIRELFF.

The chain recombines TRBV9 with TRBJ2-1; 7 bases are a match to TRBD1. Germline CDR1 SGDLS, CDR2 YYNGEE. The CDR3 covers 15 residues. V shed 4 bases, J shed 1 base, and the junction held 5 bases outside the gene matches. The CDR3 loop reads CASSPSTGSYNEQFF. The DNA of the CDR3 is TGTGCCAGCAGCCCCTCGACAGGGTCCTACAATGAGCAGTTCTTC. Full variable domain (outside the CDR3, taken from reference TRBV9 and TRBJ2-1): DSGVTQTPKHLITATGQRVTLRCSPRSGDLSVYWYQQSLDQGLQFLIQYYNGEERAKGNILERFSAQQFPDLHSELNLSSLELGDSALYFCASSPSTGSYNEQFFGPGTRLTVL.

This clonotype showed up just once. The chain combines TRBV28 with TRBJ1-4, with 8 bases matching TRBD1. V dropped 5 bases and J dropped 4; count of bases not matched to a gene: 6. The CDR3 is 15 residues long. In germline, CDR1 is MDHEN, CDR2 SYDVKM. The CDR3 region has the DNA TGTGCCAGCAGTATAATAGGACAGGGTAATGAAAAACTGTTTTTT. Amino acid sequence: CASSIIGQGNEKLFF. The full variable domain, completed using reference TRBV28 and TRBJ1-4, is DVKVTQSSRYLVKRTGEKVFLECVQDMDHENMFWYRQDPGLGLRLIYFSYDVKMKEKGDIPEGYSVSREKKERFSLILESASTNQTSMYLCASSIIGQGNEKLFFGSGTQLSVL.

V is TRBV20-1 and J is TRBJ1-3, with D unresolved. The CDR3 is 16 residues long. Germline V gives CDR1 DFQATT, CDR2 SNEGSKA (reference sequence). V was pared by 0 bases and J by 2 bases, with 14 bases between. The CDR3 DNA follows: TGCAGTGCTAGAGACCCCGCCACGTACCCTGGAAACACCATATATTTT. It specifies CSARDPATYPGNTIYF.

DNA of the CDR3: TGTGCCAGTAGTCCCCGAACGGTTTACGAGCAGTACTTC. Residues: CASSPRTVYEQYF. The chain has TRBV19 and TRBJ2-7; D gene uncertain. The CDR3 runs 13 residues. CDR1 and CDR2 (germline): LNHDA, SQIVND (reference sequence). Trimming took off 5 bases at V and 4 bases at J, with 12 bases between the two ends.

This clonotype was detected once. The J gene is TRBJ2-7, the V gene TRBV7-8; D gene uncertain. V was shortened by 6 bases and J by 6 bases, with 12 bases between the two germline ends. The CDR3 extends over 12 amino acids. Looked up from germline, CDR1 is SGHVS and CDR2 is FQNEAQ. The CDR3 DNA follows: TGTGCCAGCAGGACGGCGTGGGGCGAGCAGTACTTC. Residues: CASRTAWGEQYF.

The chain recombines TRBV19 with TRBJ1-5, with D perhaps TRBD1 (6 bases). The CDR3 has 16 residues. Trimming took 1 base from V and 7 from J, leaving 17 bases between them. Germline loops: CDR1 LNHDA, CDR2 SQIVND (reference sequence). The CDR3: CASSIAPSGVGQPQHF. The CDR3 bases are TGTGCCAGTAGTATAGCGCCTTCAGGGGTGGGGCAGCCCCAGCATTTT.